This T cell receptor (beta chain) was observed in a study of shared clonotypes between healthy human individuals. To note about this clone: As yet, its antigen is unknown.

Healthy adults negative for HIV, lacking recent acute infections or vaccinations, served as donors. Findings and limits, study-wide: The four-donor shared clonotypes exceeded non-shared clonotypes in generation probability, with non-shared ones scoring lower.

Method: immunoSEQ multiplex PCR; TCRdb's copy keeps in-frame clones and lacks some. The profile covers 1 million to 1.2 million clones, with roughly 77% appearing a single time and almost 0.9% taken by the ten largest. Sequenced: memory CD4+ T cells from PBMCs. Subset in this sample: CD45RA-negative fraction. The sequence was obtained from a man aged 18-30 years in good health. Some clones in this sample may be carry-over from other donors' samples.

The CDR3 bases are TGTGCCAGCAGTTACTCGATGACAGACCCCAACGAGCAGTACTTC. Translated, it gives CASSYSMTDPNEQYF. The chain carries TRBV6-5 and TRBJ2-7, with D perhaps matching TRBD1 (5 bases). Germline V CDR1 and CDR2: MNHEY, SVGAGI. The CDR3 consists of 15 residues. V lost 0 bases, J lost 5 bases, and 14 bases lay in between.